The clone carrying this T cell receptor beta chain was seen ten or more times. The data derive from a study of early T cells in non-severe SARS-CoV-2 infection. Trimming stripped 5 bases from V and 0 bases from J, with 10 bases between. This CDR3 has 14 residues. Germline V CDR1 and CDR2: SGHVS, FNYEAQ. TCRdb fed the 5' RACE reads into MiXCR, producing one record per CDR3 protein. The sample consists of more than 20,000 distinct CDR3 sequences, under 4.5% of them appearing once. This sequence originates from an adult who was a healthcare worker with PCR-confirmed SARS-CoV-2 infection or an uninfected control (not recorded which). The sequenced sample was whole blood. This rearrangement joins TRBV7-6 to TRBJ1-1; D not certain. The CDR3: CASSQLPLNTEAFF. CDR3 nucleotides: TGTGCCAGCAGCCAGCTTCCGTTGAACACTGAAGCTTTCTTT. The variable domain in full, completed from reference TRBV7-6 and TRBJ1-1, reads GAGVSQSPRYKVTKRGQDVALRCDPISGHVSLYWYRQALGQGPEFLTYFNYEAQQDKSGLPNDRFSAERPEGSISTLTIQRTEQRDSAMYRCASSQLPLNTEAFFGQGTRLTVV.